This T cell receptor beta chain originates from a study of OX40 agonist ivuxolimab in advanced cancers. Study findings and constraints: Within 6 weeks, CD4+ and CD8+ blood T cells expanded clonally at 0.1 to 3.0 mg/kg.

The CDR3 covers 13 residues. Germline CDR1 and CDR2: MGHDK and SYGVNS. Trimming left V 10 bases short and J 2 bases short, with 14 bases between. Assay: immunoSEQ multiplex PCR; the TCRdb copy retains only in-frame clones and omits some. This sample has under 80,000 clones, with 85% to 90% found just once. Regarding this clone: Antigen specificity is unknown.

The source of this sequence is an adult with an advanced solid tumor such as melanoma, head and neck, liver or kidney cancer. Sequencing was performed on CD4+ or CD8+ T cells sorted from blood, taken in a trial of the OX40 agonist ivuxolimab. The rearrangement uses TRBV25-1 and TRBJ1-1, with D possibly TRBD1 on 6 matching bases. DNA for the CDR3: TGTGCCACCACGACAGGAGTAAACACTGAAGCTTTCTTT. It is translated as CATTTGVNTEAFF.